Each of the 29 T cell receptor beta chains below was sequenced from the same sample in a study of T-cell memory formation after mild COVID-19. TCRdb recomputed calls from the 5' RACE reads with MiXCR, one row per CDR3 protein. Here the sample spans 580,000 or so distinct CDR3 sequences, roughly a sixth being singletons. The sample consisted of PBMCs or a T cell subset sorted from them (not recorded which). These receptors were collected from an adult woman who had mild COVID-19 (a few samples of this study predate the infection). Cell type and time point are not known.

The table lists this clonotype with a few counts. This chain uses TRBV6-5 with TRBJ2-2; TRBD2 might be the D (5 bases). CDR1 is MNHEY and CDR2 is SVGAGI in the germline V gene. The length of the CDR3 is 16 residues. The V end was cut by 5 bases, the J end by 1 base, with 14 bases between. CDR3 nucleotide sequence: TGTGCCAGCAGTACGACATGGGGAGAGAACACCGGGGAGCTGTTTTTT. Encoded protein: CASSTTWGENTGELFF.

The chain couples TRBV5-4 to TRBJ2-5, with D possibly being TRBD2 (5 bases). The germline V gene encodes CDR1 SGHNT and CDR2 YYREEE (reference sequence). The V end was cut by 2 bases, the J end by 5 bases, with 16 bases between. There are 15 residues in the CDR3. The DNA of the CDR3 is TGTGCCAGCAGCTTTCCTAGCTCCCCCACGGAGACCCAGTACTTC. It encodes CASSFPSSPTETQYF.

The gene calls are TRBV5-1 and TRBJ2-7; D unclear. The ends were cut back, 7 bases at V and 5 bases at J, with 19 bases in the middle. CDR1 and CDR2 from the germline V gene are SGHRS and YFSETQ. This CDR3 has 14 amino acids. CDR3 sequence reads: CASRTPDASDEQYF. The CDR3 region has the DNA TGCGCCAGCCGCACCCCGGACGCCTCAGACGAGCAGTACTTC.

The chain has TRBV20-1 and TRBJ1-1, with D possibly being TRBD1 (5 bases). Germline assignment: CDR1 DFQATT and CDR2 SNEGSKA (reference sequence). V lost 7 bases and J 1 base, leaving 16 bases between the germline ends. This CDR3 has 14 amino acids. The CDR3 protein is CSVYPRGGNTEAFF. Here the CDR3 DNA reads TGCAGTGTATATCCGCGGGGCGGGAACACTGAAGCTTTCTTT.

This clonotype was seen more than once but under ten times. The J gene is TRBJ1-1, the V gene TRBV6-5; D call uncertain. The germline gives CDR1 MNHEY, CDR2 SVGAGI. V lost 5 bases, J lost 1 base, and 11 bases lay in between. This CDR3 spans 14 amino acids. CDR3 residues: CASSVSHSNTEAFF. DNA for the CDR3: TGTGCCAGCAGTGTGTCACACTCGAACACTGAAGCTTTCTTT.

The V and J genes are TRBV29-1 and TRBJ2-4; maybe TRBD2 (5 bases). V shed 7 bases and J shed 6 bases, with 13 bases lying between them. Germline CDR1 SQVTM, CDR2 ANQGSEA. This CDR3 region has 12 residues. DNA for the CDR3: TGCAGCGGTGTAGCGCAAGGAAACATTCAGTACTTC. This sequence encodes CSGVAQGNIQYF. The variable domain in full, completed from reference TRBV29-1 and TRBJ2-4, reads SAVISQKPSRDICQRGTSLTIQCQVDSQVTMMFWYRQQPGQSLTLIATANQGSEATYESGFVIDKFPISRPNLTFSTLTVSNMSPEDSSIYLCSGVAQGNIQYFGAGTRLSVL.

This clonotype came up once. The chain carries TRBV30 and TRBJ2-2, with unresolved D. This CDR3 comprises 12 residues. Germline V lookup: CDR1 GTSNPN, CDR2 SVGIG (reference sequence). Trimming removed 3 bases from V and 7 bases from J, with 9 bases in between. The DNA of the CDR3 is TGTGCCTGGAGCCCCAAAATCGGGGAGCTGTTTTTT. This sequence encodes CAWSPKIGELFF.

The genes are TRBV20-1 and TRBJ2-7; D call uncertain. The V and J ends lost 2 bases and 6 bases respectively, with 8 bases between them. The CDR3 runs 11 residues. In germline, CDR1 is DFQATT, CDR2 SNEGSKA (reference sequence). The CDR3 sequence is CSARYRLEQYF. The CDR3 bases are TGCAGTGCTAGATACCGACTCGAGCAGTACTTC.

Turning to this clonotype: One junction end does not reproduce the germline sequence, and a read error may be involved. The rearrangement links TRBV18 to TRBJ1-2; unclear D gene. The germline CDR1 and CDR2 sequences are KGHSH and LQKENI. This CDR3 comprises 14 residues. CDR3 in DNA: TGTGCCAGCTCACCGGCGGGGTTTGGAACCTATAGCGCCTTC. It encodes CASSPAGFGTYSAF.

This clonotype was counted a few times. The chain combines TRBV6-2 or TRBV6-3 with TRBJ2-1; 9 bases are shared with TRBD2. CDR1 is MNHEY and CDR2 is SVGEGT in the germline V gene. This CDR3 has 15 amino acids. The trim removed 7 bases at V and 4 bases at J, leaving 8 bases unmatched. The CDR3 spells CASKAGGGAYNEQFF. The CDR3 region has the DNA TGTGCCAGCAAAGCGGGCGGGGGGGCTTACAATGAGCAGTTCTTC.

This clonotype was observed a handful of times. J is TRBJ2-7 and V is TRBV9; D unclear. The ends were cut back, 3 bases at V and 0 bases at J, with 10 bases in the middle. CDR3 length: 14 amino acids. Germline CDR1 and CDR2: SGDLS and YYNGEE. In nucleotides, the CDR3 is TGTGCCAGCAGCGGACGGCCTAGCTCCTACGAGCAGTACTTC. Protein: CASSGRPSSYEQYF.

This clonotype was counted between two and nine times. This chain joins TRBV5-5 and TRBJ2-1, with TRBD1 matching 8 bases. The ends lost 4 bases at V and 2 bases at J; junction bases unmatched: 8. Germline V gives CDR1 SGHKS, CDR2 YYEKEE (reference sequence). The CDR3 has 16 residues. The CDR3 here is CASSLDRVVAYNEQFF. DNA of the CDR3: TGTGCCAGCAGCCTGGACAGGGTGGTGGCCTACAATGAGCAGTTCTTC. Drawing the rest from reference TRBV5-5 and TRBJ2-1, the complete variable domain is DAGVTQSPTHLIKTRGQQVTLRCSPISGHKSVSWYQQVLGQGPQFIFQYYEKEERGRGNFPDRFSARQFPNYSSELNVNALLLGDSALYLCASSLDRVVAYNEQFFGPGTRLTVL.

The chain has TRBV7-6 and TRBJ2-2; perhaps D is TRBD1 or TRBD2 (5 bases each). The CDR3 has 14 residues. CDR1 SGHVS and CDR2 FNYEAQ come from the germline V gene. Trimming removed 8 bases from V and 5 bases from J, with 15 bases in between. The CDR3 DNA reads TGTGCCAGCGGCCAGAGGGGTAATACCGGGGAGCTGTTTTTT. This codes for CASGQRGNTGELFF. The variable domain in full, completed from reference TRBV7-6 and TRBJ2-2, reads GAGVSQSPRYKVTKRGQDVALRCDPISGHVSLYWYRQALGQGPEFLTYFNYEAQQDKSGLPNDRFSAERPEGSISTLTIQRTEQRDSAMYRCASGQRGNTGELFFGEGSRLTVL.

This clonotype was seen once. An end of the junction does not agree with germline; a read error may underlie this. The CDR3 bases are TGTGCCAGCAGTCACTCCCCGAGCTACGAGCAGTACTTC. Residues: CASSHSPSYEQYF. The V and J genes are TRBV6-2 or TRBV6-3 and TRBJ2-7, with no clear D. CDR1 MNHEY and CDR2 SVGEGT come from the germline V gene. The CDR3 totals 13 residues.

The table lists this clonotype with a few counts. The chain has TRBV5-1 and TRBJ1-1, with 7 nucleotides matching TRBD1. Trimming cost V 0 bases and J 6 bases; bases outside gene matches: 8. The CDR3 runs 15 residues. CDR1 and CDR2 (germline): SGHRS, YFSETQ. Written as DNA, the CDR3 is TGCGCCAGCAGCTTGGTCGGTCAAGGGGGCCCTGAAGCTTTCTTT. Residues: CASSLVGQGGPEAFF.

The CDR3: CSAPIAREMTNGETQYF. In DNA, the CDR3 is TGCAGTGCGCCGATCGCGCGGGAGATGACCAACGGAGAGACCCAGTACTTC. The J gene is TRBJ2-5, the V gene TRBV20-1; 7 bases are a match to TRBD2. Germline V gives CDR1 DFQATT, CDR2 SNEGSKA (reference sequence). V was clipped by 6 bases and J by 4 bases; unmatched bases: 20. The CDR3 loop spans 17 amino acids.

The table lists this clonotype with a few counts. CDR3 residues: CSVEWRMEQYF. DNA for the CDR3: TGCAGCGTTGAGTGGCGCATGGAGCAGTACTTC. This chain connects TRBV29-1 to TRBJ2-7; D remains unclear. This CDR3 is built from 11 residues. V lost 3 bases to trimming and J lost 7 bases, with 10 bases between them. The germline V gene has CDR1 SQVTM and CDR2 ANQGSEA.

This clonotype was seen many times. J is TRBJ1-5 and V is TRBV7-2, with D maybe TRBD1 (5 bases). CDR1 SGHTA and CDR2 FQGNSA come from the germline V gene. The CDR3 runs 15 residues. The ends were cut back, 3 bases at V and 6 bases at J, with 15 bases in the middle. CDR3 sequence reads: CASSFDTGRGQPQHF. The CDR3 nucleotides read TGTGCCAGCAGCTTCGACACGGGGCGCGGTCAGCCCCAGCATTTT.

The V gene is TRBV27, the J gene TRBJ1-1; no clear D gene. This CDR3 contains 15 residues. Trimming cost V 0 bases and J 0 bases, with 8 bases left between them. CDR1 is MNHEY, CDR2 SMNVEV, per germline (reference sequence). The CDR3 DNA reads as TGTGCCAGCAGTTTATCGGGAAATATGAACACTGAAGCTTTCTTT. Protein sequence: CASSLSGNMNTEAFF.

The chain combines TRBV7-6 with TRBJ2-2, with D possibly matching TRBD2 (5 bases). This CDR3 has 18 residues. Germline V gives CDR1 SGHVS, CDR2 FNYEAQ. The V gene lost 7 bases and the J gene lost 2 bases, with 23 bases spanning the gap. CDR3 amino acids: CASNLSPDSKGNTGELFF. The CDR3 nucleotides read TGTGCCAGCAACCTATCTCCGGACTCCAAGGGTAACACCGGGGAGCTGTTTTTT.

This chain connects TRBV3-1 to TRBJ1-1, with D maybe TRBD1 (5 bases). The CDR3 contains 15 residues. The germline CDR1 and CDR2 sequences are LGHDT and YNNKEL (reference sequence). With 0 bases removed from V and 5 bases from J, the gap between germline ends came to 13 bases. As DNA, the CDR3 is TGTGCCAGCAGCCAAGATCGCGGGGCTGGGACTGAAGCTTTCTTT. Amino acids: CASSQDRGAGTEAFF.

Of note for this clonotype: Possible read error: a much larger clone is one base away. CDR3 sequence: CSASPSGSSYEQYF. The CDR3, as DNA: TGCAGTGCTAGTCCTAGCGGGAGCTCCTACGAGCAGTACTTC. V usage is TRBV20-1 and J usage is TRBJ2-7; 10 positions match TRBD2. CDR1 is DFQATT and CDR2 is SNEGSKA in the germline V gene (reference sequence). J gave up 0 bases and V 3 bases, and 2 bases lay outside the gene matches. CDR3 length: 14 residues.

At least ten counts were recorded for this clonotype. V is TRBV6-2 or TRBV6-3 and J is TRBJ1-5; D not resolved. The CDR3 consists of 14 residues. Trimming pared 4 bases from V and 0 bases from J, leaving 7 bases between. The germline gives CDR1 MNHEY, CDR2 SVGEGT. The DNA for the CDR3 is TGTGCCAGCAGTTCCCAATTTAGCAATCAGCCCCAGCATTTT. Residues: CASSSQFSNQPQHF.

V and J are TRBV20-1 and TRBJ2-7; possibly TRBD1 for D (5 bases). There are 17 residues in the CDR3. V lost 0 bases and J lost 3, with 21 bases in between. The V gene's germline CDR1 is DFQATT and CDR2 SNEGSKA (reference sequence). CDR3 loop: CSARDLTATLVCYEQYF. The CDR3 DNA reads TGCAGTGCTAGAGATTTGACAGCCACTTTGGTTTGCTACGAGCAGTACTTC.

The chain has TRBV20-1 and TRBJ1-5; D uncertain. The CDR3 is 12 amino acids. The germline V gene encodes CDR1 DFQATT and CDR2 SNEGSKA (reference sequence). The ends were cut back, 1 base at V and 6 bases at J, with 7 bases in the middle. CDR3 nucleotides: TGCAGTGCTAGAGGTAGTGGTCAGCCCCAGCATTTT. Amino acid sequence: CSARGSGQPQHF.

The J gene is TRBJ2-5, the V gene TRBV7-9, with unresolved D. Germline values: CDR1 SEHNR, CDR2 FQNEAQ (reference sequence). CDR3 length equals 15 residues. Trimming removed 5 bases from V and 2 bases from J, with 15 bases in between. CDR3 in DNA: TGTGCCAGCAGCCCGGTGGGCAGGAAGCAAGAGACCCAGTACTTC. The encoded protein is CASSPVGRKQETQYF.

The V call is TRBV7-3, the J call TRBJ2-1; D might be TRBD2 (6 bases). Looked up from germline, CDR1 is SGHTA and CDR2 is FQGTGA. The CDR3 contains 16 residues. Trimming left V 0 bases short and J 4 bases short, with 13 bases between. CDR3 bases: TGTGCCAGCAGCTTAACGGCCTTCGGGGGATACAATGAGCAGTTCTTC. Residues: CASSLTAFGGYNEQFF.

The CDR3 loop is CASGSGASYEQYF. DNA for the CDR3: TGCGCCTCGGGTAGCGGGGCCAGCTACGAGCAGTACTTC. The chain has TRBV10-2 and TRBJ2-7, with TRBD2 identical over 8 bases. Trimming took 11 bases from V and 3 from J; bases not matched to a gene: 9. Germline V lookup: CDR1 WSHSY, CDR2 SAAADI. There are 13 residues in the CDR3.

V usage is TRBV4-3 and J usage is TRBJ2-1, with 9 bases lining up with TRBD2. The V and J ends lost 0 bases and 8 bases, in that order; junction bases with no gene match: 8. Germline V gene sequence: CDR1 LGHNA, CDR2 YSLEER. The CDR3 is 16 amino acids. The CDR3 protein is CASSQEGASGIHEQFF. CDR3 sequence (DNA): TGCGCCAGCAGCCAAGAAGGGGCTAGCGGGATCCATGAGCAGTTCTTC.